These 2 T cell receptor beta chains came from one sample sequenced in a study of blood T cell repertoires in COVID-19 (TCRdb year 2020). Library preparation employed the immunoSEQ multiplex PCR assay. TCRdb took this table from immuneACCESS and kept in-frame rearrangements with V and J called. Such tables lack part of the clones; where checked against another copy, unresolved V genes explain under half of the gap, and the rest is unexplained. The sample table contains around 260,000 clones; only one count was recorded for about 86% of them. The ten largest clones add up to around 3.9% of the sample. Input material: PBMCs or T cells enriched from blood (not recorded which). The origin of the receptors is a man in his thirties or forties with acute COVID-19.

J is TRBJ1-6 and V is TRBV5-1, with D tentatively TRBD1 (6 bases). CDR3 length: 14 residues. Trimming took off 7 bases at V and 13 bases at J, with 21 bases between the two ends. Per germline, CDR1 SGHRS and CDR2 YFSETQ. In DNA form, the CDR3 reads TGCGCCAGCGCCGAGGGGGACGGGCTTAAGCCCCTCCACTTT. It specifies CASAEGDGLKPLHF.

The genes are TRBV9 and TRBJ2-1, with 8 bases identical to TRBD2. After removal of 2 bases from V and 7 bases from J, the junction contained 5 bases not matched to a gene. This CDR3 has 14 amino acids. Per germline, CDR1 SGDLS and CDR2 YYNGEE. CDR3 in amino acids: CASSVSGVGNEQFF. CDR3 nucleotides: TGTGCCAGCAGCGTTAGCGGGGTAGGGAATGAGCAGTTCTTC.